Each of the 11 T cell receptor beta chains below was sequenced from the same sample in a study of CXCR3-negative and CXCR3-positive naive CD8 T cells. Broader study findings: CXCR3-negative naive cells had less hydrophobic TRB CDR3s than did CXCR3-positive naive cells.

The antigens these receptors bind are not known. Researchers prepared the TRB cDNA libraries using 5' RACE with UMI labels. With the 5' RACE reads reprocessed, TCRdb shows one record per CDR3 protein and no DNA. Its listing shows 84,000 or so distinct CDR3 sequences. The sequencing sample was made of naive CXCR3+ CD8+ T cells from blood. The subset here: CD45RO-CCR7+CD27+CD95- naive CD8+ T cells expressing CXCR3 (TNR3+). The receptors come from a human donor in good health. Some clones in this sample may be carry-over from other donors' samples.

The rearrangement uses TRBV29-1 and TRBJ1-1. The germline gives CDR1 SQVTM, CDR2 ANQGSEA. The CDR3 has 12 residues. CDR3 sequence reads: CSVVLGNTEAFF.

The chain links TRBV29-1 to TRBJ1-1; the D call of TRBD1 rests on TCRdb alone, since no DNA is present to check it. The CDR3 is 13 amino acids. Germline CDR1 is SQVTM and CDR2 is ANQGSEA. This CDR3 is CSVEEGARTEAFF.

This chain joins TRBV20-1 and TRBJ2-1; TCRdb picks TRBD1, but there is no DNA to check that call. The CDR3 sequence is 14 residues long. The germline CDR1 and CDR2 sequences are DFQATT and SNEGSKA (reference sequence). CDR3: CSASIPGIFNEQFF.

CDR3 sequence: CASSQTAAGNEQFF. The rearrangement joins TRBV4-1 to TRBJ2-1. The CDR3 consists of 14 residues. Germline V lookup: CDR1 MGHRA, CDR2 YSYEKL.

The V gene is TRBV29-1, the J gene TRBJ2-2; TCRdb's D call, TRBD2, is unchecked because there is no DNA. Germline CDR1 is SQVTM and CDR2 is ANQGSEA. The CDR3 totals 13 residues. CDR3 residues: CSVVGGESGELFF.

The chain couples TRBV19 to TRBJ1-5; the TCRdb D gene call, TRBD1, has no DNA to confirm it. The CDR3 sequence is 13 residues long. Germline-derived CDR1 and CDR2 are LNHDA and SQIVND (reference sequence). CDR3: CANKDRGGQPQHF.

This chain links TRBV7-8 with TRBJ2-7; no DNA is available, so the TRBD2 call from TCRdb remains unchecked. The CDR3 sequence is 15 residues long. Germline V CDR1 and CDR2: SGHVS, FQNEAQ. CDR3 sequence reads: CASSLVGTSGYEQYF.

The J gene is TRBJ2-3, the V gene TRBV10-3; the TCRdb call, TRBD2, lacks DNA for checking. The germline CDR1 and CDR2 sequences are ENHRY and SYGVKD. The CDR3 has 22 amino acids. The CDR3: CAIRDYSGTSGGTRSSTDTQYF.

The chain combines TRBV5-1 with TRBJ2-7; with no DNA, the TCRdb D assignment of TRBD1 cannot be verified. Germline CDR1 reads SGHRS; CDR2 reads YFSETQ. The CDR3 consists of 14 residues. CDR3 region: CASSEGANRYEQYF.

The genes are TRBV6-1 and TRBJ2-7; TCRdb gives TRBD1 as the D gene, but with no DNA this cannot be confirmed. This CDR3 is built from 13 residues. Germline lookup yields CDR1 MNHNS and CDR2 SASEGT. The CDR3 region is CASSGRTAYEQYF.

The chain uses TRBV2 and TRBJ1-1. This CDR3 spans 11 amino acids. Looked up from germline, CDR1 is SNHLY and CDR2 is FYNNEI. CDR3 loop: CASTTDPEAFF. Full variable domain (missing parts from reference TRBV2 and TRBJ1-1): EPEVTQTPSHQVTQMGQEVILRCVPISNHLYFYWYRQILGQKVEFLVSFYNNEISEKSEIFDDQFSVERPDGSNFTLKIRSTKLEDSAMYFCASTTDPEAFFGQGTRLTVV.